A single sample gave rise to the 5 T cell receptor beta chains below, sequenced in a study of cytotoxic CD8 clonotypes in ibrutinib-treated CLL. The assay was immunoSEQ multiplex PCR, and TCRdb's table has in-frame clones only and misses some. The sample has about 160,000 clones, 84% seen once. Sequenced here: PBMCs, sampled after 24 months of ibrutinib treatment. These receptors were collected from a human donor with chronic lymphocytic leukemia.

V is TRBV28 and J is TRBJ2-2; D possibly corresponds to TRBD2 (6 bases). The CDR3 has 14 residues. The V gene's germline CDR1 is MDHEN and CDR2 SYDVKM. V lost 4 bases and J lost 8, with 14 bases in between. The CDR3 sequence: CASSYPLRGGELFF. In DNA form, the CDR3 reads TGTGCCAGCAGTTACCCCTTACGGGGGGGGGAGCTGTTTTTT.

Only one count was recorded for this clone. J is TRBJ1-6 and V is TRBV12-5, with unresolved D. V lost 8 bases and J lost 0, with 5 bases in between. The CDR3 runs to 13 residues. The germline V gene encodes CDR1 LGHNT and CDR2 FRNRAP. This CDR3 is CASSNSYNSPLHF. The CDR3 DNA follows: TGTGCTAGTTCCAACTCCTATAATTCACCCCTCCACTTT.

The chain employs TRBV6-6 and TRBJ1-2; D unclear. The germline V gene has CDR1 MNHNY and CDR2 SVGAGI (reference sequence). V was shortened by 8 bases and J by 2 bases, with 18 bases between the two germline ends. The CDR3 sequence is 15 residues long. CDR3 sequence (DNA): TGTGCCAGCCTCCCACCGCGCAGCGAGAACTATGGCTACACCTTC. Translating gives CASLPPRSENYGYTF.

The V gene is TRBV30, the J gene TRBJ2-7; D assignment may be TRBD1 or TRBD2 (5 bases each). The CDR3 spans 13 residues. CDR1 is GTSNPN, CDR2 SVGIG, per germline (reference sequence). Deletions cut 2 bases from V and 2 bases from J, with 10 bases between. CDR3 bases: TGTGCCTGGAGTAGAGGGGCTGCCTACGAGCAGTACTTC. This encodes CAWSRGAAYEQYF.

In its sample, this clone was seen a few times. The chain carries TRBV28 and TRBJ1-5, with 8 bases fitting TRBD1. The CDR3 length is 15 residues. Per the germline V gene, CDR1 is MDHEN and CDR2 is SYDVKM. The trim removed 6 bases at V and 8 bases at J, leaving 12 bases unmatched. CDR3 DNA: TGTGCCAGCAGCCCCGGGGGACAGGTCGTCGAGCCCCAGCATTTT. This sequence encodes CASSPGGQVVEPQHF.